This TCR beta chain was captured in a study of cytotoxic CD8 clonotypes in ibrutinib-treated CLL. Method: immunoSEQ multiplex PCR; TCRdb's copy keeps in-frame clones and lacks some. The sample shows 200,000 to 250,000 clones, roughly 77% of them seen only once. This CDR3 region has 17 residues. Trimming at V came to 3 bases and at J to 4 bases, leaving 13 bases not matched to a gene. Per germline, CDR1 KGHSH and CDR2 LQKENI. Study-wide points: Clonality climbed at ibrutinib response, then dropped toward baseline at progression. The study found public clonotypes uncommon, contracting or stable on treatment.

A note on this clone: Its cognate antigen is unknown.

Genomic DNA for TCR beta libraries, around 2.1 micrograms, came from cryopreserved PBMCs. The origin of this receptor is a human donor with chronic lymphocytic leukemia. The chain combines TRBV18 with TRBJ2-5; 8 positions match TRBD2. The specimen comprised PBMCs, sampled after 12 months of ibrutinib treatment. The CDR3 loop reads CASSPPGLAGRVETQYF. The DNA of the CDR3 is TGTGCCAGCTCACCCCCCGGGTTAGCGGGACGAGTAGAGACCCAGTACTTC.